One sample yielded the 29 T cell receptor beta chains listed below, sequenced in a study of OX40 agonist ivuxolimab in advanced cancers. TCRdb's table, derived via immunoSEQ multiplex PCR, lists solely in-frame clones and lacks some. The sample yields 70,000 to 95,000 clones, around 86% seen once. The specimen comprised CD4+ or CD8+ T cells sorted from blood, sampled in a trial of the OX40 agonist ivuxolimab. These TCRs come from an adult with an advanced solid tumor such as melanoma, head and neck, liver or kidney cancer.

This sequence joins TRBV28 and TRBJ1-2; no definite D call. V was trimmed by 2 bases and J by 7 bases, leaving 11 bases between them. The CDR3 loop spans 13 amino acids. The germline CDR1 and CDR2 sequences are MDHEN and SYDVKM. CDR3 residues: CASSLEAGRGYTF. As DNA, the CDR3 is TGTGCCAGCAGTTTAGAGGCCGGACGTGGCTACACCTTC.

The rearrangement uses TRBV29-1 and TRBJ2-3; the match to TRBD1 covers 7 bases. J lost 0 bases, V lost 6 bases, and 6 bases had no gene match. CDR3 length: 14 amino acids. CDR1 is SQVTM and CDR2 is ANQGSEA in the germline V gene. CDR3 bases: TGCAGCGTGGCCGGGACAGCAAGCACAGATACGCAGTATTTT. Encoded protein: CSVAGTASTDTQYF.

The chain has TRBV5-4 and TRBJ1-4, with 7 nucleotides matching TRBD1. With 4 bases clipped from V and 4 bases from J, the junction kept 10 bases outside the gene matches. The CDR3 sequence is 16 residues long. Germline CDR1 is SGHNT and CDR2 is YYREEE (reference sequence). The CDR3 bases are TGTGCCAGCAGCGAAGGACGGACAGGAGTTAATGAAAAACTGTTTTTT. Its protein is CASSEGRTGVNEKLFF.

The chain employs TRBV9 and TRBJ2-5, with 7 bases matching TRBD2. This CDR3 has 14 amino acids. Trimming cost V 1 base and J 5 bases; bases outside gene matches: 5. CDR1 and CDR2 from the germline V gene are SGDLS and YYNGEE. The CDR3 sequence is CASSVTAGGETQYF. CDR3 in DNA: TGTGCCAGCAGCGTAACAGCCGGGGGGGAGACCCAGTACTTC.

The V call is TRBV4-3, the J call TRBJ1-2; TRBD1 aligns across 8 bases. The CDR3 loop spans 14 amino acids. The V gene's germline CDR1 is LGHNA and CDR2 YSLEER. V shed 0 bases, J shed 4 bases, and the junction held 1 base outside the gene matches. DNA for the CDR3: TGCGCCAGCAGCCAAGAAACAGGGGGCTATGGCTACACCTTC. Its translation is CASSQETGGYGYTF.

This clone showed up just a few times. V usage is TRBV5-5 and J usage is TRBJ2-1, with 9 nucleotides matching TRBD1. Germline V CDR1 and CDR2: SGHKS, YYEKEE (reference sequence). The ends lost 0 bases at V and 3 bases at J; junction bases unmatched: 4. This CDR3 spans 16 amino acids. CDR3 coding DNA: TGTGCCAGCAGCTTGGCGGGACAGGGCGGCTACAATGAGCAGTTCTTC. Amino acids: CASSLAGQGGYNEQFF.

The CDR3 region is CASSARQGPGEQYF. The CDR3 nucleotides read TGTGCCAGCAGCGCCAGACAGGGTCCGGGCGAGCAGTACTTC. This rearrangement joins TRBV9 to TRBJ2-7; 7 bases match TRBD1. The CDR3 loop spans 14 amino acids. Per the germline V gene, CDR1 is SGDLS and CDR2 is YYNGEE. Unmatched junction bases numbered 9, after V lost 3 bases and J lost 6 bases.

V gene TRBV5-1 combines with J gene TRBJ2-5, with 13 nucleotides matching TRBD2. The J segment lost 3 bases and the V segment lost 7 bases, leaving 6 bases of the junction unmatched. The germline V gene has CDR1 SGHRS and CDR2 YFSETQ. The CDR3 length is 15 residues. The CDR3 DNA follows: TGCGCCAGCGCCCTTGGGACTAGCGGGAAAGAGACCCAGTACTTC. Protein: CASALGTSGKETQYF.

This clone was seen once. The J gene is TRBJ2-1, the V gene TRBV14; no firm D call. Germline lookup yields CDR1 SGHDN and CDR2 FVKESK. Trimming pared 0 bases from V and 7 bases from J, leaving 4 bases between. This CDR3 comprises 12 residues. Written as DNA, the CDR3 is TGTGCCAGCAGCCAAGATCTAAATGAGCAGTTCTTC. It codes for CASSQDLNEQFF. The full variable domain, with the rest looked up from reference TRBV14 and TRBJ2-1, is EAGVTQFPSHSVIEKGQTVTLRCDPISGHDNLYWYRRVMGKEIKFLLHFVKESKQDESGMPNNRFLAERTGGTYSTLKVQPAELEDSGVYFCASSQDLNEQFFGPGTRLTVL.

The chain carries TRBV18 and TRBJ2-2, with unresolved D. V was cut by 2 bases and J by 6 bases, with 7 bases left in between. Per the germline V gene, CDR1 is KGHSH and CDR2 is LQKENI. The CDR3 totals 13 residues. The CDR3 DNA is TGTGCCAGCTCACCATCCACACCCGGGGAGCTGTTTTTT. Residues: CASSPSTPGELFF.

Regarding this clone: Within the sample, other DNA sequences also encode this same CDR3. For the CDR3, the DNA is TGTGCCAGCAGCTTAGTCCACGAGCAGTACTTC. It codes for CASSLVHEQYF. V and J are TRBV7-2 and TRBJ2-7; D gene uncertain. Germline assignment: CDR1 SGHTA and CDR2 FQGNSA. The CDR3 loop spans 11 amino acids. V gave up 1 base and J gave up 5 bases, with 3 bases separating them.

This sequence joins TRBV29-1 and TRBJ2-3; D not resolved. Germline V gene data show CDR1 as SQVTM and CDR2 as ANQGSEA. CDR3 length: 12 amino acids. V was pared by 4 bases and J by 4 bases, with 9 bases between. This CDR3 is CSVVFRADTQYF. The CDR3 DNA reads TGCAGCGTTGTTTTCCGGGCAGATACGCAGTATTTT.

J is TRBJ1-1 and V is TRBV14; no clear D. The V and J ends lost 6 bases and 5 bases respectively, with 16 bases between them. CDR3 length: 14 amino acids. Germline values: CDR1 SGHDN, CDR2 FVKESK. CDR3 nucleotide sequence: TGTGCCAGCAGTGGGTACGGTGAAGGTACTGAAGCTTTCTTT. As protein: CASSGYGEGTEAFF.

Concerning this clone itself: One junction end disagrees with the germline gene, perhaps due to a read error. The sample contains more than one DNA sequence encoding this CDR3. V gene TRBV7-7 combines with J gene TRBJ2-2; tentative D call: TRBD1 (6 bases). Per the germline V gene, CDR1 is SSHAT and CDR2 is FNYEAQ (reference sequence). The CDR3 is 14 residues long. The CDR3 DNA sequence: TGTGCCAGCAGCTTGAACAGGGTGACCGGAGAGCTGTTTTTT. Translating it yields CASSLNRVTGELFF.

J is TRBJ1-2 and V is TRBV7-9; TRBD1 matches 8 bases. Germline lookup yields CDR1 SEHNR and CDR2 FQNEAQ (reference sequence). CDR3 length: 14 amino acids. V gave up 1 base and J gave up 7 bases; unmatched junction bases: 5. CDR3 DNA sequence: TGTGCCAGCAGCTTAGGGACAGGGATCCCTGGCTACACCTTC. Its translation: CASSLGTGIPGYTF.

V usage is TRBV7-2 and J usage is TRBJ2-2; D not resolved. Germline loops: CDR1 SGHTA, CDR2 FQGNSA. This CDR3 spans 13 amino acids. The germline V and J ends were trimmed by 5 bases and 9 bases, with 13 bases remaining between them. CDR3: CASSPRTGWELFF. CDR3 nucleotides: TGTGCCAGCAGCCCTCGGACCGGCTGGGAGCTGTTTTTT. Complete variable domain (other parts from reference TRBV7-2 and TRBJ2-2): GAGVSQSPSNKVTEKGKDVELRCDPISGHTALYWYRQSLGQGLEFLIYFQGNSAPDKSGLPSDRFSAERTGGSVSTLTIQRTQQEDSAVYLCASSPRTGWELFFGEGSRLTVL.

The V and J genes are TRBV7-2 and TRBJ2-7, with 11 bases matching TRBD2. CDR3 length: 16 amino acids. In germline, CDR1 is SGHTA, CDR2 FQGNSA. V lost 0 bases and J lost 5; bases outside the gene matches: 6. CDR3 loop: CASSLALAGGANEQYF. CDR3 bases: TGTGCCAGCAGCTTAGCGCTAGCGGGGGGAGCCAACGAGCAGTACTTC.

DNA for the CDR3: TGTGCCAGTTTGACAGGAGCCGGAATAACAACTAATGAAAAACTGTTTTTT. As protein: CASLTGAGITTNEKLFF. This chain joins TRBV2 and TRBJ1-4, with D possibly TRBD1 on 6 matching bases. Trimming took off 9 bases at V and 0 bases at J, with 20 bases between the two ends. This CDR3 has 17 amino acids. Looked up from germline, CDR1 is SNHLY and CDR2 is FYNNEI.

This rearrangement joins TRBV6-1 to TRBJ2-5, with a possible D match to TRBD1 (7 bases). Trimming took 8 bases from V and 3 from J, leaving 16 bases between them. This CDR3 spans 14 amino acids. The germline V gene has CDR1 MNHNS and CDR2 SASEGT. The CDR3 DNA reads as TGTGCCAGCGACCCGGGGGACAGCAAAGAGACCCAGTACTTC. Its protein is CASDPGDSKETQYF.

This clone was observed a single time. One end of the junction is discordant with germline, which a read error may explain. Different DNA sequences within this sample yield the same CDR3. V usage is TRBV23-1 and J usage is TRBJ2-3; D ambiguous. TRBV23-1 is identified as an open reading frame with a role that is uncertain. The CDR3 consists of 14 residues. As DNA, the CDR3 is TGTGCCAGCAGTCGTCCGCTTCTCGCGGATACGCAGTATTTT. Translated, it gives CASSRPLLADTQYF.

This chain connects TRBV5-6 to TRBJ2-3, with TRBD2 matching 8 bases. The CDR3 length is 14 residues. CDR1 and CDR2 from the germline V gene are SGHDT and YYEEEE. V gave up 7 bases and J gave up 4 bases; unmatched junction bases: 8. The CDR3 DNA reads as TGTGCCAGCCGAACGGGGGGGCGCCCAGATACGCAGTATTTT. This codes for CASRTGGRPDTQYF.

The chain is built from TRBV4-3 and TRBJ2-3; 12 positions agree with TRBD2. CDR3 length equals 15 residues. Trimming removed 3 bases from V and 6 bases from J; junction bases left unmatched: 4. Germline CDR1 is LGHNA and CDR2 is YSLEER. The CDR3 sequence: CASSQTSGRTDTQYF. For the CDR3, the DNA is TGCGCCAGCAGCCAGACTAGCGGGAGAACGGATACGCAGTATTTT.

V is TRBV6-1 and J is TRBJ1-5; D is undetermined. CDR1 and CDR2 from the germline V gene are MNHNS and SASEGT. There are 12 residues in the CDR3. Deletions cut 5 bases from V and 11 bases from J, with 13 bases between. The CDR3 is CASSSPGRAQHF. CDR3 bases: TGTGCCAGCAGTTCCCCAGGCCGGGCCCAGCATTTT.

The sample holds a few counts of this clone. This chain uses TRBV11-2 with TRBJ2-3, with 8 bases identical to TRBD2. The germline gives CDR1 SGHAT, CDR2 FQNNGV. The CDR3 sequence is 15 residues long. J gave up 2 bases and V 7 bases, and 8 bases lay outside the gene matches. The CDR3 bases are TGTGCCAGCACCCCACTAGCGGTAAACACAGATACGCAGTATTTT. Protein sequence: CASTPLAVNTDTQYF.

The CDR3 bases are TGTGCCAGCAGCGGAGACAGGGGGATGAACACTGAAGCTTTCTTT. It encodes CASSGDRGMNTEAFF. The chain carries TRBV9 and TRBJ1-1, with 9 bases aligning to TRBD1. The length of the CDR3 is 15 residues. Germline V CDR1 and CDR2: SGDLS, YYNGEE. J gave up 0 bases and V 3 bases, and 3 bases lay outside the gene matches.

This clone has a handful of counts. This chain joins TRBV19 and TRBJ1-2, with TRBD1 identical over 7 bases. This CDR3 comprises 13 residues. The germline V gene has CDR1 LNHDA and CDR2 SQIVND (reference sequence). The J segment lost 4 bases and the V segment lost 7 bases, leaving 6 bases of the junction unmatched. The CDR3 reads CASTLRQGYGYTF. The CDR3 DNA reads TGTGCCAGTACTCTAAGACAGGGCTATGGCTACACCTTC.

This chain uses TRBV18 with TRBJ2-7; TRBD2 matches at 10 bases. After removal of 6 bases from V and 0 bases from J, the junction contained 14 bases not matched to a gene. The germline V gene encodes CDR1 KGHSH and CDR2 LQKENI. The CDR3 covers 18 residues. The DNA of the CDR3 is TGTGCCAGCTCCTCGGCCATGGGGTCTAGCGGGAGCTCCTACGAGCAGTACTTC. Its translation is CASSSAMGSSGSSYEQYF.

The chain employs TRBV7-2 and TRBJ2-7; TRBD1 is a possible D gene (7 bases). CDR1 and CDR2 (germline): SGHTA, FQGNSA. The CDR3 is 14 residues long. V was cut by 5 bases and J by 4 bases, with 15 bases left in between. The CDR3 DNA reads TGTGCCAGCAGCCCGCGGCAGGGGGGTTACGAGCAGTACTTC. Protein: CASSPRQGGYEQYF.

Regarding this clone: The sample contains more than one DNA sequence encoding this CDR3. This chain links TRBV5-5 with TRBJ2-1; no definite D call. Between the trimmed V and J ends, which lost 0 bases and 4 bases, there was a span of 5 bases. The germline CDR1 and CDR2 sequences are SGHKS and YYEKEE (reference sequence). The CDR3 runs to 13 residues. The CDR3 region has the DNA TGTGCCAGCAGCTTGGGACTGTACAATGAGCAGTTCTTC. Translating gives CASSLGLYNEQFF.